This is a list of T cell receptor beta chains from one sample in a study of cytomegalovirus exposure and HLA in healthy donors. Data came from immunoSEQ multiplex PCR; TCRdb stores just in-frame clones and leaves some out. The sample lists 200,000 to 250,000 clones; 82% were seen once. The sample taken for sequencing was PBMCs. These TCRs come from a woman in her thirties or forties in good health and CMV-seropositive. Each CDR3 is given with its conserved first and last residue. D genes are given only for firm matches. Part of the rows lack a size; the others show once, few, many or a class for expanded clones.

D | size | J | V | DNA | CDR3
TRBD2 | . | TRBJ2-3 | TRBV11-2 | TGTGCCAGCAGCTTAGATAGTTTCGGGGGGACAGATACGCAGTATTTT | CASSLDSFGGTDTQYF
. | . | TRBJ2-1 | TRBV30 | TGTGCCTGGAGTGTGCGACAGAGCTCCTACAATGAGCAGTTCTTC | CAWSVRQSSYNEQFF
TRBD1 | once | TRBJ1-4 | TRBV7-2 | TGTGCCAGCAGCTTAGCGCCGCCGGGACAGGGGTACACTAATGAAAAACTGTTTTTT | CASSLAPPGQGYTNEKLFF
. | once | TRBJ2-3 | TRBV7-9 | TGTGCCAGCGGGGCGACAGCCCATAACACAGATACGCAGTATTTT | CASGATAHNTDTQYF
. | . | TRBJ1-1 | TRBV13 | TGTGCCAGCAGCACGGGGGGGGACACCTACTTTACTGAAGCTTTCTTT | CASSTGGDTYFTEAFF
. | . | TRBJ2-5 | TRBV5-1 | TGCGCCAGCAGCCCCTTGGTAGCGGACCAAGAGACCCAGTACTTC | CASSPLVADQETQYF
. | . | TRBJ2-4 | TRBV14 | TGTGCCAGCAGCCAAACTGACAGCCTCCTCACAAGGAACATTCAGTACTTC | CASSQTDSLLTRNIQYF
TRBD1 | . | TRBJ2-1 | TRBV6-6 | TGTGCCAGCAGTTTCCCGTGGGACAGGGCGAATGAGCAGTTCTTC | CASSFPWDRANEQFF
. | . | TRBJ2-3 | TRBV9 | TGTGCCAGCAGCGCAGTCCCCTTAGATACGCAGTATTTT | CASSAVPLDTQYF
. | . | TRBJ1-3 | TRBV28 | TGTGCCAGCAGTTTGGTCAGGGTAAACACCATATATTTT | CASSLVRVNTIYF
TRBD1 | . | TRBJ2-1 | TRBV5-1 | TGCGCCAGCAGCTTCGGAGGACAGGGTACGAATGAGCAGTTCTTC | CASSFGGQGTNEQFF
TRBD1 | . | TRBJ1-6 | TRBV6-5 | TGTGCCAGCACCCGGGACAGCCTCAATTCACCCCTCCACTTT | CASTRDSLNSPLHF
TRBD2 | . | TRBJ2-3 | TRBV12-5 | TGTGCTAGTGGTTTGAGCGGGGGGGCCACCACGCAGTATTTT | CASGLSGGATTQYF
TRBD2 | . | TRBJ2-1 | TRBV5-1 | TGCGCCAGCAGCTCCGGGACTAGCGGGAGGAATGAGCAGTTCTTC | CASSSGTSGRNEQFF
TRBD1 | . | TRBJ2-1 | TRBV9 | TGTGCCAGCAGCGTAGGACAGGGGAGTTTCAATGAGCAGTTCTTC | CASSVGQGSFNEQFF
TRBD2 | . | TRBJ2-1 | TRBV10-1 | TGCGCCAGCAGTTCCGGGACTAGCGGTAACAATGAGCAGTTCTTC | CASSSGTSGNNEQFF
. | once | TRBJ1-1 | TRBV7-2 | TGTGCCAGCAGCTTAGTGGGGACACAAGTGGGGAACACTGAAGCTTTCTTT | CASSLVGTQVGNTEAFF
. | . | TRBJ2-5 | TRBV6-5 | TGTGCCAGCAGCAACTCGCTGAGGGAGACCCAGTACTTC | CASSNSLRETQYF
. | . | TRBJ1-1 | TRBV6-1 | TGTGCCAGCAGTCCCACGACCCGGGCTGAAGCTTTCTTT | CASSPTTRAEAFF
. | . | TRBJ1-2 | TRBV19 | TGTGCCAGTAATTGGGACAAAACAAACTATGGCTACACCTTC | CASNWDKTNYGYTF
. | . | TRBJ2-7 | TRBV6-5 | TGTGCCAGCAGTTACGAATCGACAGCCCTAGGCGGCGAGCAGTACTTC | CASSYESTALGGEQYF
. | . | TRBJ2-3 | TRBV9 | TGTGCCAGCAGCACGGGGATCCAGGTCGGAACAGATACGCAGTATTTT | CASSTGIQVGTDTQYF
. | . | TRBJ1-2 | TRBV9 | TGTGCCAGCAGCGTAGGTGGGGGCGTCTATGGCTACACCTTC | CASSVGGGVYGYTF
. | . | TRBJ1-2 | TRBV21-1 | TGTGCCAGGACGGGACACCCTATGTATGACTACACCTTC | CARTGHPMYDYTF
. | few | TRBJ2-1 | TRBV5-1 | TGCGCCAGCAGCCCCTTTGAGTTAACCTACAATGAGCAGTTCTTC | CASSPFELTYNEQFF
TRBD2 | once | TRBJ2-5 | TRBV5-6 | TGTGCCAGCAGCTTTTGGGATAGCGGGGGGAGGGAGACCCAGTACTTC | CASSFWDSGGRETQYF
TRBD2 | . | TRBJ2-3 | TRBV7-2 | TGTGCCAGCAGCGCGGGACTAGCGGGGGGTCAGAATACGCAGTATTTT | CASSAGLAGGQNTQYF
. | . | TRBJ2-7 | TRBV29-1 | TGCAGCGTCAACTACGACTCCTACGAGCAGTACTTC | CSVNYDSYEQYF
. | . | TRBJ1-1 | TRBV5-5 | TGTGCCAGCAGCTTGGAGTTGCGAACTGAAGCTTTCTTT | CASSLELRTEAFF
. | few | TRBJ2-1 | TRBV7-2 | TGTGCCAGCAGCTTACAGGCCTTCAATGAGCAGTTCTTC | CASSLQAFNEQFF
. | . | TRBJ2-7 | TRBV7-7 | TGTGCTAGCTCCTACAGCCCCTCCTACGAGCAGTACTTC | CASSYSPSYEQYF
. | few | TRBJ1-2 | TRBV6-1 | TGTGCCAGCAGTGAAGCGGCTGCAGAAGCTAACTATGGCTACACCTTC | CASSEAAAEANYGYTF
TRBD2 | . | TRBJ2-7 | TRBV11-2 | TGTGCCAGCAGCTTTCAGCGGGGGGGCCGCTACGAGCAGTACTTC | CASSFQRGGRYEQYF
TRBD2 | . | TRBJ2-2 | TRBV4-3 | TGCGCCAGCAGCCCTCAGCGGGAGGGCAGGGAGCTGTTTTTT | CASSPQREGRELFF
. | few | TRBJ2-7 | TRBV10-2 | TGCGCCAGCAGTGTTATCCCCCGGGGAGGTTCCTACGAGCAGTACTTC | CASSVIPRGGSYEQYF
TRBD1 | . | TRBJ1-3 | TRBV11-2 | TGTGCCAGCAGCTTAGTCACAGGGGGACTAAACACCATATATTTT | CASSLVTGGLNTIYF
TRBD2 | . | TRBJ2-2 | TRBV10-3 | TGTGCCATCAGCGAGGCCTCCCCCGGCGGGAGAAACACCGGGGAGCTGTTTTTT | CAISEASPGGRNTGELFF
. | once | TRBJ1-6 | TRBV5-6 | TGTGCCAGCAGCGAACTACAGGGAGCAAGTTATAATTCACCCCTCCACTTT | CASSELQGASYNSPLHF
. | . | TRBJ2-7 | TRBV5-4 | TGTGCCAGCAGCCCGACCGACAGTTACGAGCAGTACTTC | CASSPTDSYEQYF
. | . | TRBJ2-2 | TRBV6-1 | TGTGCCAGCAGTGCACTAGAAGGCACCGGGGAGCTGTTTTTT | CASSALEGTGELFF
. | . | TRBJ1-5 | TRBV11-1 | TGTGCCAGCAGCTTGGGGACATCTGATTTT | CASSLGTSDF
TRBD2 | . | TRBJ2-5 | TRBV27 | TGTGCCAGCAGTTTCGGGACTAGCGGGGGGACAGAGACCCAGTACTTC | CASSFGTSGGTETQYF
. | once | TRBJ2-3 | TRBV5-4 | TGTGCCAGCAGCCAGAGGGTAGCGGACACAGATACGCAGTATTTT | CASSQRVADTDTQYF
. | once | TRBJ1-1 | TRBV10-3 | TGTGCCATCAGCCATTGGGGGCTGGAAACTGAAGCTTTCTTT | CAISHWGLETEAFF